Following are 25 T cell receptor beta chains from one sample sequenced in a study of shared clonotypes between healthy human individuals. Some clones are missing from TCRdb's copy, which holds only in-frame ones; the method was immunoSEQ multiplex PCR. The sample includes some 580,000 clones, approximately 97% of them seen just once. Sequenced input: naive CD4+ T cells sorted from blood. The subset denotes: CD45RA+ positively selected. Receptors were obtained from a woman in her twenties or thirties in good health.

The rearrangement joins TRBV11-3 to TRBJ1-1; TRBD1 aligns across 9 bases. Per the germline V gene, CDR1 is SGHNT and CDR2 is YENEEA. The CDR3 length is 13 residues. Trimming removed 5 bases from V and 8 bases from J; junction bases left unmatched: 6. CDR3 bases: TGTGCCAGCAGCAGGGGACAGGGCCACGAAGCTTTCTTT. Its protein product is CASSRGQGHEAFF.

The chain has TRBV2 and TRBJ2-5; TRBD2 agrees at 9 bases. Germline CDR1 reads SNHLY; CDR2 reads FYNNEI. CDR3 length: 16 residues. Trimming removed 6 bases from V and 0 bases from J; junction bases left unmatched: 8. The CDR3, as DNA: TGTGCCAGCAGGAAAACTAGCGGGTCGTACCAAGAGACCCAGTACTTC. This gives the protein CASRKTSGSYQETQYF.

This clone was recorded once. The chain employs TRBV27 and TRBJ1-3; D uncertain. Germline CDR1 and CDR2: MNHEY and SMNVEV (reference sequence). The CDR3 is made up of 14 amino acids. V was clipped by 5 bases and J by 0 bases, with 8 bases between them. CDR3 bases: TGTGCCAGCAGTGATGTATACTCTGGAAACACCATATATTTT. It is translated as CASSDVYSGNTIYF.

The rearrangement joins TRBV7-9 to TRBJ2-2; tentative D call: TRBD1 (5 bases). V was trimmed by 4 bases and J by 4 bases, leaving 16 bases between them. This CDR3 has 16 residues. The germline CDR1 and CDR2 sequences are SEHNR and FQNEAQ (reference sequence). CDR3 loop: CASSSTGYKSTGELFF. CDR3 bases: TGTGCCAGCAGCTCTACAGGTTATAAGAGCACCGGGGAGCTGTTTTTT.

The chain has TRBV18 and TRBJ1-5; D is ambiguous. The CDR3 covers 13 residues. Trimming took 3 bases from V and 4 from J, leaving 7 bases between them. CDR1 and CDR2 from the germline V gene are KGHSH and LQKENI. CDR3 coding DNA: TGTGCCAGCTCACCTGTTGGAAATCAGCCCCAGCATTTT. Protein product: CASSPVGNQPQHF. The full variable domain, completed using reference TRBV18 and TRBJ1-5, is NAGVMQNPRHLVRRRGQEARLRCSPMKGHSHVYWYRQLPEEGLKFMVYLQKENIIDESGMPKERFSAEFPKEGPSILRIQQVVRGDSAAYFCASSPVGNQPQHFGDGTRLSIL.

This chain uses TRBV6-6 with TRBJ2-3; D ambiguous. Looked up from germline, CDR1 is MNHNY and CDR2 is SVGAGI (reference sequence). The V end lost 7 bases, the J end lost 5 bases, and 7 bases lay between the germline ends. The CDR3 has 11 amino acids. The CDR3 spells CASIMGDTQYF. DNA for the CDR3: TGTGCCAGCATTATGGGAGATACGCAGTATTTT.

The J gene is TRBJ1-2, the V gene TRBV28; 9 bases match TRBD1. After removal of 10 bases from V and 4 bases from J, the junction contained 7 bases not matched to a gene. From germline, CDR1 is MDHEN and CDR2 SYDVKM. The CDR3 sequence is 13 residues long. CDR3: CAIPGQGGYGYTF. CDR3 DNA: TGTGCCATCCCGGGACAGGGTGGCTATGGCTACACCTTC.

V and J are TRBV1 and TRBJ1-5; the D call of TRBD1 is as the table states it, not checked on the DNA. TRBV1 is described as a pseudogene. CDR3 size: 18 residues. CDR3 sequence (DNA): TGCACCAGCAGCCAAAAAAAGCTACAGTGCGTTAGCAATCAGCCCCAGCATTTT. Translation: CTSSQKKLQCVSNQPQHF.

The count of this clone is one. The chain combines TRBV5-1 with TRBJ1-2; perhaps TRBD1 as D (5 bases). CDR3 length: 15 amino acids. Trimming cost V 0 bases and J 3 bases, with 12 bases left between them. Looked up from germline, CDR1 is SGHRS and CDR2 is YFSETQ. The CDR3, as DNA: TGCGCCAGCAGCTTGGCCCAAGGGGAGCACTATGGCTACACCTTC. Its translation: CASSLAQGEHYGYTF.

The chain carries TRBV10-3 and TRBJ2-3; the D call may be TRBD1 or TRBD2 (5 bases each). The ends were cut back, 9 bases at V and 4 bases at J, with 14 bases in the middle. CDR1 ENHRY and CDR2 SYGVKD come from the germline V gene. The CDR3 runs 13 residues. DNA for the CDR3: TGTGCCATAGCAGGCGAGGGGCCAGATACGCAGTATTTT. As protein: CAIAGEGPDTQYF.

The chain has TRBV28 and TRBJ2-7, with 7 positions matching TRBD1. Per germline, CDR1 MDHEN and CDR2 SYDVKM. The CDR3 has 14 amino acids. J lost 2 bases, V lost 6 bases, and 7 bases had no gene match. Written as DNA, the CDR3 is TGTGCCAGCAGGAAAACAGGGGATACCTACGAGCAGTACTTC. Protein sequence: CASRKTGDTYEQYF.

V is TRBV10-1 and J is TRBJ2-1, with TRBD2 as a possible D gene (5 bases). The V gene's germline CDR1 is WNHNN and CDR2 SYGVQD (reference sequence). There are 17 residues in the CDR3. Trimming removed 7 bases at V and 2 bases at J, with 21 bases between. The CDR3 sequence: CASTNEDDPAAYNEQFF. In DNA, the CDR3 is TGCGCCAGCACCAATGAGGATGACCCAGCGGCCTACAATGAGCAGTTCTTC.

The chain employs TRBV19 and TRBJ2-7; 9 positions agree with TRBD2. The CDR3 contains 16 residues. The J segment lost 2 bases and the V segment lost 2 bases, leaving 7 bases of the junction unmatched. The germline V gene has CDR1 LNHDA and CDR2 SQIVND (reference sequence). CDR3 sequence: CASSITASGDPYEQYF. The CDR3 nucleotides read TGTGCCAGTAGTATAACGGCTAGCGGGGACCCCTACGAGCAGTACTTC. Variable domain in full (rest from reference TRBV19 and TRBJ2-7): DGGITQSPKYLFRKEGQNVTLSCEQNLNHDAMYWYRQDPGQGLRLIYYSQIVNDFQKGDIAEGYSVSREKKESFPLTVTSAQKNPTAFYLCASSITASGDPYEQYFGPGTRLTVT.

The chain links TRBV28 to TRBJ1-1, with D possibly being TRBD1 (6 bases). This CDR3 is 15 amino acids long. V lost 5 bases, J lost 4 bases, and 17 bases lay in between. The V gene's germline CDR1 is MDHEN and CDR2 SYDVKM. The CDR3 protein is CASSKAYRVGTEAFF. The CDR3 DNA reads as TGTGCCAGCAGTAAAGCCTACAGGGTGGGCACTGAAGCTTTCTTT.

The chain is built from TRBV6-1 and TRBJ1-2; 9 nucleotides agree with TRBD1. Germline CDR1 reads MNHNS; CDR2 reads SASEGT. The CDR3 spans 12 residues. Germline trimming cut 6 bases from V and 7 bases from J; bases unmatched to any gene: 3. DNA for the CDR3: TGTGCCAGCAGGACAGGGGGTGGTGGCTACACCTTC. Residues: CASRTGGGGYTF.

A single count supports this clone. The chain recombines TRBV28 with TRBJ2-7; a possible D gene is TRBD1 (6 bases). Deletions cut 4 bases from V and 3 bases from J, with 13 bases between. This CDR3 has 14 residues. CDR1 is MDHEN, CDR2 SYDVKM, per germline. CDR3 loop: CASSSAGEDYEQYF. Here the CDR3 DNA reads TGTGCCAGCAGTTCGGCAGGGGAAGACTACGAGCAGTACTTC.

The chain links TRBV29-1 to TRBJ2-1; 7 positions match TRBD1. In germline, CDR1 is SQVTM, CDR2 ANQGSEA. The junction had 8 bases not matched to a gene; V was cut back by 4 bases and J by 5 bases. The CDR3 is made up of 14 amino acids. The CDR3 region has the DNA TGCAGCGTTGGTCGGACAGGCCCCAACAATGAGCAGTTCTTC. Protein: CSVGRTGPNNEQFF.

The chain uses TRBV28 and TRBJ2-1, with no clear D. The CDR3 loop spans 16 amino acids. CDR1 and CDR2 from the germline V gene are MDHEN and SYDVKM. V was shortened by 4 bases and J by 4 bases, with 17 bases between the two germline ends. The CDR3 bases are TGTGCCAGCAGTTCCTCTGCAGGTGGGGAATACAATGAGCAGTTCTTC. Protein product: CASSSSAGGEYNEQFF.

V and J are TRBV28 and TRBJ1-5, with TRBD1 matching 7 bases. CDR3 length: 15 residues. Trimming at V came to 5 bases and at J to 6 bases, leaving 10 bases not matched to a gene. Germline lookup yields CDR1 MDHEN and CDR2 SYDVKM. The CDR3 DNA is TGTGCCAGCAGTCCCCTTGACAGGGATGGTCAGCCCCAGCATTTT. Its protein product is CASSPLDRDGQPQHF.

The chain couples TRBV29-1 to TRBJ2-1; TRBD1 or TRBD2 may be the D gene (5 bases each). Germline V gene lookup returns CDR1 SQVTM and CDR2 ANQGSEA. CDR3 length: 16 residues. With 4 bases removed from V and 2 bases from J, the gap between germline ends came to 18 bases. The CDR3 spells CSVASGRTNPYNEQFF. The CDR3 DNA follows: TGCAGCGTTGCCTCGGGGCGGACCAACCCCTACAATGAGCAGTTCTTC.

V usage is TRBV28 and J usage is TRBJ1-2; D gene unclear. This CDR3 has 13 residues. The V end was cut by 3 bases, the J end by 0 bases, with 5 bases between. Germline V lookup: CDR1 MDHEN, CDR2 SYDVKM. CDR3 DNA sequence: TGTGCCAGCAGTTTTGGGACTAACTATGGCTACACCTTC. Protein sequence: CASSFGTNYGYTF.

This rearrangement joins TRBV28 to TRBJ2-5, with D tentatively TRBD1 or TRBD2 (6 bases each). This CDR3 spans 16 amino acids. Germline loops: CDR1 MDHEN, CDR2 SYDVKM. V was clipped by 5 bases and J by 1 base, with 17 bases between them. The DNA for the CDR3 is TGTGCCAGCAGTCTGGGGGCGGGACACTTCCAAGAGACCCAGTACTTC. It yields the protein CASSLGAGHFQETQYF.

The chain employs TRBV9 and TRBJ2-1, with a tentative D call TRBD2 (6 bases). The CDR3 sequence is 18 residues long. CDR1 and CDR2 (germline): SGDLS, YYNGEE. V gave up 4 bases and J gave up 8 bases, with 28 bases separating them. Here the CDR3 DNA reads TGTGCCAGCAGCCCCCATAGCACGACTAGGGGCCTTGGGGATGAGCAGTTCTTC. Its protein is CASSPHSTTRGLGDEQFF. Full variable domain (outside the CDR3, taken from reference TRBV9 and TRBJ2-1): DSGVTQTPKHLITATGQRVTLRCSPRSGDLSVYWYQQSLDQGLQFLIQYYNGEERAKGNILERFSAQQFPDLHSELNLSSLELGDSALYFCASSPHSTTRGLGDEQFFGPGTRLTVL.

The chain employs TRBV6-4 and TRBJ2-2, with 8 nucleotides matching TRBD2. V shed 3 bases and J 5 bases; nucleotides not matched to a gene: 8. The CDR3 consists of 16 residues. CDR1 is MRHNA, CDR2 SNTAGT, per germline. CDR3 loop: CASSDLAGGGTGELFF. CDR3 coding DNA: TGTGCCAGCAGTGATTTGGCGGGAGGTGGAACCGGGGAGCTGTTTTTT.

A remark on this clone: Other DNA sequences from this sample encode an identical CDR3 as well. This chain connects TRBV28 to TRBJ2-7; possibly TRBD1 or TRBD2 for D (5 bases each). The V end lost 1 base, the J end lost 5 bases, and 6 bases lay between the germline ends. Germline CDR1 MDHEN, CDR2 SYDVKM. The CDR3 covers 12 residues. This CDR3 is CASSLLGDEQYF. The DNA for the CDR3 is TGTGCCAGCAGTTTATTGGGGGACGAGCAGTACTTC.